Below, 21 T cell receptor beta chains from the same sample are listed, as sequenced in a study of blood T cell repertoires in COVID-19. Some clones are missing from TCRdb's copy, which holds only in-frame ones; the method was immunoSEQ multiplex PCR. The sample carries about 670,000 clones, 85% to 90% recorded once. What was sequenced was peripheral blood. The receptors shown here come from a woman aged 18 to 35 with acute or convalescent COVID-19.

This clone was recorded only once. The chain joins TRBV4-1 to TRBJ2-2; 8 bases fit TRBD2. The CDR3 runs 17 residues. Per germline, CDR1 MGHRA and CDR2 YSYEKL. V was clipped by 0 bases and J by 5 bases; unmatched bases: 8. The CDR3 DNA is TGCGCCAGCAGCCAAGATATAGCGGGGCTGGGAACCGGGGAGCTGTTTTTT. It translates to CASSQDIAGLGTGELFF.

V is TRBV6-5 and J is TRBJ1-1, with TRBD1 as a possible D gene (6 bases). Germline lookup yields CDR1 MNHEY and CDR2 SVGAGI. V was cut by 2 bases and J by 5 bases, with 12 bases left in between. CDR3 length: 14 amino acids. The CDR3 bases are TGTGCCAGCAGTTACGTCGGGCAGGGGACTGAAGCTTTCTTT. Amino acids: CASSYVGQGTEAFF.

This clone was seen a handful of times. The chain carries TRBV9 and TRBJ2-2; 7 bases map to TRBD1. CDR3 length: 17 residues. The germline gives CDR1 SGDLS, CDR2 YYNGEE. Losses at the gene ends were 0 bases for V and 0 bases for J; bases not matched to a gene: 5. The CDR3 DNA follows: TGTGCCAGCAGCGTAGGTTACGGGACAGCGAACACCGGGGAGCTGTTTTTT. Translated, it gives CASSVGYGTANTGELFF. Combining the CDR3 with reference TRBV9 and TRBJ2-2 gives the whole variable domain DSGVTQTPKHLITATGQRVTLRCSPRSGDLSVYWYQQSLDQGLQFLIQYYNGEERAKGNILERFSAQQFPDLHSELNLSSLELGDSALYFCASSVGYGTANTGELFFGEGSRLTVL.

The chain combines TRBV9 with TRBJ2-7, with 10 positions matching TRBD1. The germline CDR1 and CDR2 sequences are SGDLS and YYNGEE. V lost 4 bases to trimming and J lost 4 bases; unmatched junction nucleotides: 11. CDR3 length equals 16 residues. The DNA for the CDR3 is TGTGCCAGCAGCCTGGGGACAGGGGAGGTAGGATACGAGCAGTACTTC. Amino acid sequence: CASSLGTGEVGYEQYF. The full variable domain, its missing parts supplied by reference TRBV9 and TRBJ2-7, is DSGVTQTPKHLITATGQRVTLRCSPRSGDLSVYWYQQSLDQGLQFLIQYYNGEERAKGNILERFSAQQFPDLHSELNLSSLELGDSALYFCASSLGTGEVGYEQYFGPGTRLTVT.

This sequence joins TRBV6-4 and TRBJ2-7; D perhaps matches TRBD2 (6 bases). The CDR3 has 13 amino acids. The germline CDR1 and CDR2 sequences are MRHNA and SNTAGT. Between the trimmed V and J ends, which lost 10 bases and 4 bases, there was a span of 17 bases. CDR3 DNA: TGTGCCACCGCCTGGGGGGTCGGTTACGAGCAGTACTTC. Its protein product is CATAWGVGYEQYF.

The J gene is TRBJ1-1, the V gene TRBV18; TRBD1 is a possible D gene (5 bases). This CDR3 has 11 residues. The V and J ends lost 9 bases and 7 bases respectively, with 12 bases between them. CDR1 and CDR2 (germline): KGHSH, LQKENI. The CDR3 DNA reads TGTGCCAGTCGTCGGGGGTTTGAAGCTTTCTTT. Translated: CASRRGFEAFF.

This chain links TRBV5-1 with TRBJ2-2, with 9 bases lining up with TRBD1. Trimming took 4 bases from V and 0 from J; bases not matched to a gene: 1. CDR3 length: 15 amino acids. Germline CDR1 and CDR2: SGHRS and YFSETQ. In DNA, the CDR3 is TGCGCCAGCAGCGGGGACAGGGCGAACACCGGGGAGCTGTTTTTT. Translation gives CASSGDRANTGELFF.

The chain joins TRBV5-1 to TRBJ2-2, with D perhaps TRBD1 (6 bases). Trimming removed 4 bases from V and 8 bases from J, with 15 bases in between. This CDR3 is 14 amino acids long. Germline CDR1 reads SGHRS; CDR2 reads YFSETQ. CDR3 DNA: TGCGCCAGCAGCCCCAGCCTGGGGGCTGGGGAGCTGTTTTTT. It yields the protein CASSPSLGAGELFF. The complete variable domain, with remaining parts taken from reference TRBV5-1 and TRBJ2-2, reads KAGVTQTPRYLIKTRGQQVTLSCSPISGHRSVSWYQQTPGQGLQFLFEYFSETQRNKGNFPGRFSGRQFSNSRSEMNVSTLELGDSALYLCASSPSLGAGELFFGEGSRLTVL.

This sequence joins TRBV11-2 and TRBJ1-1, with TRBD1 identical over 8 bases. Unmatched junction bases numbered 10, after V lost 4 bases and J lost 3 bases. This CDR3 contains 16 residues. CDR1 and CDR2 (germline): SGHAT, FQNNGV. Here the CDR3 reads CASSYPQGAEDTEAFF. The CDR3 nucleotides are TGTGCCAGCAGCTACCCTCAGGGGGCAGAGGACACTGAAGCTTTCTTT.

The V call is TRBV3-1 (or the pseudogene TRBV3-2), the J call TRBJ2-1; 11 bases match TRBD2. V was pared by 4 bases and J by 9 bases, with 5 bases of the junction left unmatched. Germline V lookup: CDR1 LGHDT, CDR2 YNNKEL (reference sequence). The CDR3 loop spans 14 amino acids. CDR3 protein: CASSPGTSGFEQFF. CDR3 nucleotide sequence: TGTGCCAGCAGCCCCGGGACTAGCGGTTTTGAGCAGTTCTTC.

The chain recombines TRBV30 with TRBJ2-1; 13 bases line up with TRBD2. V shed 3 bases and J 1 base; nucleotides not matched to a gene: 6. The germline gives CDR1 GTSNPN, CDR2 SVGIG (reference sequence). CDR3 size: 17 residues. The DNA of the CDR3 is TGTGCCTGGAGACTAGCGGGGGGGTCATTATCCTACAATGAGCAGTTCTTC. The encoded protein is CAWRLAGGSLSYNEQFF.

V gene TRBV5-5 combines with J gene TRBJ1-5, with 9 positions matching TRBD1. The CDR3 has 14 residues. The trim removed 4 bases at V and 7 bases at J, leaving 6 bases unmatched. Germline V gene sequence: CDR1 SGHKS, CDR2 YYEKEE (reference sequence). CDR3 amino acids: CASSLDRGSQPQHF. CDR3 nucleotide sequence: TGTGCCAGCAGCCTGGACAGGGGAAGCCAGCCCCAGCATTTT.

The chain is built from TRBV4-1 and TRBJ2-1; D is possibly TRBD1 (6 bases). Germline assignment: CDR1 MGHRA and CDR2 YSYEKL. Trimming shortened V by 1 base and J by 6 bases, and 16 bases separated the two germline ends. CDR3 length: 16 amino acids. Here the CDR3 DNA reads TGCGCCAGCAGCCAAGCCAACAGGGCCCGCTTCAATGAGCAGTTCTTC. Amino acid sequence: CASSQANRARFNEQFF.

The chain joins TRBV30 to TRBJ2-2, with a possible D match to TRBD2 (5 bases). From germline, CDR1 is GTSNPN and CDR2 SVGIG (reference sequence). Trimming took 0 bases from V and 5 from J, leaving 7 bases between them. The CDR3 sequence is 13 residues long. CDR3 nucleotide sequence: TGTGCCTGGAGTGTAAGGAGGACCGGGGAGCTGTTTTTT. Amino acids: CAWSVRRTGELFF.

V usage is TRBV5-1 and J usage is TRBJ1-5; D uncertain. V lost 8 bases and J lost 1, with 19 bases in between. This CDR3 comprises 16 residues. Germline V gene sequence: CDR1 SGHRS, CDR2 YFSETQ. DNA for the CDR3: TGCGCCAGAGAAAAGGGTTCCCCGGGGAGCAATCAGCCCCAGCATTTT. Protein product: CAREKGSPGSNQPQHF.

The rearrangement joins TRBV19 to TRBJ1-3, with 9 bases that match TRBD1. V trimming: 5 bases; J trimming: 0 bases; junction bases outside the gene matches: 8. In germline, CDR1 is LNHDA, CDR2 SQIVND (reference sequence). The CDR3 covers 17 residues. In DNA, the CDR3 is TGTGCCAGTAGTCTGCGGGACAGGGCGCTCTCTGGAAACACCATATATTTT. Translating it yields CASSLRDRALSGNTIYF.

The chain employs TRBV9 and TRBJ2-1; D possibly corresponds to TRBD2 (6 bases). Germline CDR1 SGDLS, CDR2 YYNGEE. The CDR3 has 15 residues. Deletions cut 3 bases from V and 1 base from J, with 11 bases between. The CDR3 reads CASSGSGLSYNEQFF. CDR3 in DNA: TGTGCCAGCAGCGGCTCGGGACTGTCCTACAATGAGCAGTTCTTC. Full variable domain (remainder filled in from reference TRBV9 and TRBJ2-1): DSGVTQTPKHLITATGQRVTLRCSPRSGDLSVYWYQQSLDQGLQFLIQYYNGEERAKGNILERFSAQQFPDLHSELNLSSLELGDSALYFCASSGSGLSYNEQFFGPGTRLTVL.

The gene calls are TRBV28 and TRBJ1-2; TRBD1 matches 7 bases. The CDR3 spans 15 residues. Germline CDR1 MDHEN, CDR2 SYDVKM. With V trimmed by 6 bases and J by 6 bases, 13 bases remained unmatched. In DNA, the CDR3 is TGTGCCAGCAGGGGACAGACAGGGTCTGCGCATGGCTACACCTTC. Residues: CASRGQTGSAHGYTF.

This clone was recorded once. The chain has TRBV5-1 and TRBJ2-1; 10 positions agree with TRBD2. This CDR3 has 16 residues. V was clipped by 4 bases and J by 4 bases; unmatched bases: 8. Germline CDR1 SGHRS, CDR2 YFSETQ. This CDR3 is CASSPPGLAAYNEQFF. CDR3 DNA sequence: TGCGCCAGCAGCCCACCAGGACTAGCGGCTTACAATGAGCAGTTCTTC. Full variable domain (missing parts from reference TRBV5-1 and TRBJ2-1): KAGVTQTPRYLIKTRGQQVTLSCSPISGHRSVSWYQQTPGQGLQFLFEYFSETQRNKGNFPGRFSGRQFSNSRSEMNVSTLELGDSALYLCASSPPGLAAYNEQFFGPGTRLTVL.

The chain recombines TRBV11-1 with TRBJ2-7, with TRBD2 matching over 7 bases. Trimming removed 4 bases from V and 2 bases from J; junction bases left unmatched: 5. The CDR3 consists of 14 residues. CDR1 is SGHAT, CDR2 FQDESV, per germline (reference sequence). The CDR3 DNA sequence: TGTGCCAGCAGCTCCACGGGGGGTACCTACGAGCAGTACTTC. Amino acids: CASSSTGGTYEQYF. Full variable domain (outside the CDR3, taken from reference TRBV11-1 and TRBJ2-7): EAEVAQSPRYKITEKSQAVAFWCDPISGHATLYWYRQILGQGPELLVQFQDESVVDDSQLPKDRFSAERLKGVDSTLKIQPAELGDSAMYLCASSSTGGTYEQYFGPGTRLTVT.

The rearrangement uses TRBV6-5 and TRBJ1-1, with 10 bases matching TRBD1. The CDR3 totals 15 residues. CDR1 and CDR2 (germline): MNHEY, SVGAGI. The ends lost 6 bases at V and 6 bases at J; junction bases unmatched: 10. This CDR3 is CASRRQGALWSEAFF. CDR3 in DNA: TGTGCCAGCAGACGACAGGGGGCGCTTTGGTCTGAAGCTTTCTTT.